Below, one T cell receptor (beta chain) is given with its context. In its sample, this clonotype was seen many times. Its antigen target is currently unknown. It has no much larger one-base neighbor in the sample; base qualities were not kept. Little can be read into the size of this beta chain, an off-target read in a library designed for alpha chains. This sample is part of a study of spatial heterogeneity in lung cancer (dated by TCRdb to about 2019). In terms of the full investigation: Beta-chain transcripts were consistently detected in greater numbers than alpha-chain transcripts, which likely reflects a higher abundance of beta-chain transcripts. In the raw uncorrected reads, each unique combination of TCR and UMI appeared on average more than ten times. In non-small cell lung cancer, the study quantitatively compared TCR alpha and beta repertoires across several tumor regions, matched nontumor lung, and blood. Nonsynonymous mutation counts, determined by whole-exome sequencing of tumor tissue, were related to TCR repertoire features. At surgery, about 210 tumor regions, approximately 64 matched nontumor lung samples and a few dozen PBMC samples were TCR-sequenced for both alpha and beta chains. The research as a whole found: Additional single-cell paired TCR alpha and beta sequencing was considered necessary to confirm, at a functional level, the hypothesis that regional TCRs recognize regional mutations.

The time point label of this sample denotes: sample taken at primary tumor resection. Without any cell sorting, TCR sequencing was performed on whole RNA extracted either from tumor and nontumor lung tissue or from cryopreserved PBMC samples. The donors were 65 to 85 patients from the lung TRACERx cohort who had early-stage, untreated non-small cell lung cancer. Only patients for whom sufficient RNA was available from at least two tumor regions were selected for TCR sequencing. A lung pathologist reviewed the tumor and adjacent nontumor lung specimens before the specimens were selected. The library was produced with 5' RACE. Sequencing took place on a NextSeq 500. The TCR library protocol attached a unique molecular identifier to each TCR cDNA molecule to allow correction of PCR and sequencing errors. Turning to the authors' computational methods: Decombinator tools were used for TCR identification, UMI-based error correction and CDR3 extraction. Expanded TCRs were defined as those above a frequency of 2 per 1,000, corresponding to the top 1% of the tumor frequency distribution. Each repertoire was subsampled 100 times to 5,000 TCRs, after which Renyi diversity was computed with the R vegan package. To build CDR3 similarity networks, amino acid triplet string-kernel similarity was used, and CDR3s were connected when their pairwise similarity was above 0.82. TCRdb reworked the public reads: Q25 trimming with fastp, MiXCR clone assembly, productive beta chains retained. Each entry is one CDR3 protein sequence, shown with its most common DNA and genes. These V and J calls originate from TCRdb's pipeline instead of the authors' own analysis. This sample has approximately 7,000 distinct CDR3 sequences in its table, and 3.9% of those were observed once. The top ten hold over 20% of the sample.

The germline V gene encodes CDR1 SGHTA and CDR2 FQGNSA. V lost 0 bases and J lost 9 bases; the stretch between them is 18 bases long. The CDR3 covers 16 residues, taking in both the cysteine and the phenylalanine. The sequence is cut down to CDR3 DNA, 48 bases in frame from base 1. The input for sequencing was normal lung tissue next to the tumor, taken at surgery. The chain joins TRBV7-2 to TRBJ2-1; no D gene can be assigned with confidence. This TCR derives from a female donor with early-stage non-small cell lung cancer. The DNA sequence is as follows: TGTGCCAGCAGCTTAGCACCGGCTCAGAGGTCGGGTGAGCAGTTCTTC. The encoded protein is CASSLAPAQRSGEQFF.